This T cell receptor (beta chain) emerged from a study of cytomegalovirus exposure and HLA in healthy donors. Donors sampled were nominally healthy, though unrecorded immune exposures were likely. V trimming: 2 bases; J trimming: 5 bases; junction bases outside the gene matches: 8. Germline CDR1 is MNHEY and CDR2 is SMNVEV (reference sequence). The CDR3 is made up of 16 amino acids. Vbeta (60) and Jbeta (13) primers were used in the PCR. Here immunoSEQ multiplex PCR was the method, and the copy in TCRdb shows in-frame clones only, minus some. The top ten clones hold 8.8% of a sample with about 140,000 clones, 65% to 80% of them seen once.

The origin of this receptor is a woman aged 45-65 years in good health and CMV-seropositive. V usage is TRBV27 and J usage is TRBJ1-1; 10 bases agree with TRBD1. Sequences were obtained from PBMCs. CDR3: CASSLSRQGAKTEAFF. In DNA form, the CDR3 reads TGTGCCAGCAGTTTAAGCCGACAGGGGGCTAAAACTGAAGCTTTCTTT.